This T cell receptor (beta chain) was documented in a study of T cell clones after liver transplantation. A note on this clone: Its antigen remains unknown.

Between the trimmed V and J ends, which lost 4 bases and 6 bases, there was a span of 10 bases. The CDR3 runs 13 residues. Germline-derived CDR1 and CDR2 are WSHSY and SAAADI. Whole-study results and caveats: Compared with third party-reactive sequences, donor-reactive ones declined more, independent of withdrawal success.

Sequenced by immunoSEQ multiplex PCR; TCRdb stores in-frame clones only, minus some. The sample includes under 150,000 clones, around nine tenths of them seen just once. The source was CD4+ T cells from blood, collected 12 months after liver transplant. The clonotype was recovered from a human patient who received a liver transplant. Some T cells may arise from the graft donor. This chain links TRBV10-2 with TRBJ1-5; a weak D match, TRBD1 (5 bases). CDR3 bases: TGCGCCAGCAGTGCGACAGATGCTCAGCCCCAGCATTTT. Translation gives CASSATDAQPQHF.